One and the same sample provided the 28 T cell receptor beta chains below, sequenced in a study of graft-versus-host responses after intestinal transplantation (dated by TCRdb to the early 2020s). The intended sense of this specimen's time point label: cells obtained before transplantation from donor or recipient. These TCRs' antigens remain unknown. Receptors were amplified or captured by the immunoSEQ multiplex PCR assay. TCRdb took over this immuneACCESS table, retaining in-frame rearrangements with V and J assigned. Such tables are incomplete; in checked studies, under half of the missing clones stem from an unresolved V gene, and the remainder is unexplained. The sample table lists 65,000 to 100,000 clones, just under 95% of them with a count of one. The ten largest clones capture around 0.44% of the sample. This specimen consisted of unstimulated CD8+ T cells sorted from spleen or lymph node cells, obtained before transplant. The receptors were sampled from a human donor who was the organ donor for an intestinal transplant.

The V gene is TRBV27, the J gene TRBJ1-1; perhaps TRBD1 as D (5 bases). There are 13 residues in the CDR3. Germline-derived CDR1 and CDR2 are MNHEY and SMNVEV (reference sequence). V shed 3 bases and J shed 3 bases, with 8 bases lying between them. This CDR3 reads CASSFGGDTEAFF. CDR3 in DNA: TGTGCCAGCAGTTTCGGGGGGGACACTGAAGCTTTCTTT.

This rearrangement joins TRBV7-2 to TRBJ2-5; D uncertain. The CDR3 spans 15 residues. Germline CDR1 and CDR2: SGHTA and FQGNSA. Trimming removed 5 bases from V and 0 bases from J, with 13 bases in between. The CDR3 DNA follows: TGTGCCAGCAGCCCACCCCCGGGTTACCAAGAGACCCAGTACTTC. It specifies CASSPPPGYQETQYF.

CDR3: CASSETGSTDTQYF. DNA for the CDR3: TGTGCCAGCAGTGAGACGGGGAGCACAGATACGCAGTATTTT. V is TRBV2 and J is TRBJ2-3; TRBD2 is a possible D gene (5 bases). V was shortened by 3 bases and J by 0 bases, with 7 bases between the two germline ends. The CDR3 sequence is 14 residues long. The germline gives CDR1 SNHLY, CDR2 FYNNEI.

The gene calls are TRBV4-1 and TRBJ2-7; D not certain. The CDR3 contains 15 residues. V lost 2 bases, J lost 3 bases, and 14 bases lay in between. The germline V gene has CDR1 MGHRA and CDR2 YSYEKL. The CDR3 coding sequence is TGCGCCAGCAGCCAATCTCGAACGTCGGGCTACGAGCAGTACTTC. It is translated as CASSQSRTSGYEQYF.

The V and J genes are TRBV27 and TRBJ2-1; D gene uncertain. V was trimmed by 3 bases and J by 3 bases, leaving 6 bases between them. The CDR3 has 13 amino acids. Germline CDR1 reads MNHEY; CDR2 reads SMNVEV (reference sequence). CDR3 coding DNA: TGTGCCAGCAGTTTTAGTCACTACAATGAGCAGTTCTTC. Translated, it gives CASSFSHYNEQFF.

This chain joins TRBV4-3 and TRBJ1-1; tentative D call: TRBD1 (5 bases). The germline V and J ends were trimmed by 2 bases and 5 bases, with 12 bases remaining between them. Germline V lookup: CDR1 LGHNA, CDR2 YSLEER. The CDR3 has 14 residues. Here the CDR3 reads CASSQFQGGTEAFF. CDR3 nucleotide sequence: TGCGCCAGCAGCCAATTTCAGGGTGGGACTGAAGCTTTCTTT.

This clone has only one observation. The chain carries TRBV11-3 and TRBJ2-7, with D possibly being TRBD1 (5 bases). CDR3 length: 12 residues. V was trimmed by 6 bases and J by 5 bases, leaving 11 bases between them. Germline V gene data show CDR1 as SGHNT and CDR2 as YENEEA. In DNA, the CDR3 is TGTGCCAGCAGTGACAGTCTCCACGAGCAGTACTTC. Its translation: CASSDSLHEQYF.

J is TRBJ2-7 and V is TRBV19; 7 positions match TRBD1. The germline CDR1 and CDR2 sequences are LNHDA and SQIVND (reference sequence). J gave up 2 bases and V 10 bases, and 5 bases lay outside the gene matches. The length of the CDR3 is 12 residues. In DNA form, the CDR3 reads TGTGCCACCGCCCAGGGGGCCTACGAGCAGTACTTC. This encodes CATAQGAYEQYF.

Points on this clone: One end of the junction is discordant with germline, which a read error may explain. The chain recombines TRBV28 with TRBJ1-5; D gene uncertain. The germline gives CDR1 MDHEN, CDR2 SYDVKM. CDR3 size: 11 residues. CDR3 protein: CASSSDQPQHF. The CDR3 DNA follows: TGTGCCAGCAGTAGCGATCAGCCCCAGCATTTT.

CDR3 coding DNA: TGTGCCAGCAGCCTCGGGAGTTATAGCAATCAGCCCCAGCATTTT. This encodes CASSLGSYSNQPQHF. The chain uses TRBV11-2 and TRBJ1-5, with D unresolved. The CDR3 is 15 amino acids. Germline V gives CDR1 SGHAT, CDR2 FQNNGV. V lost 5 bases to trimming and J lost 0 bases, with 11 bases between them.

This clone was picked up a small number of times. The chain recombines TRBV6-5 with TRBJ2-5, with unresolved D. TRBJ2-7 explains the end of the DNA better; the J call may be wrong. The CDR3 sequence is 14 residues long. The germline V gene encodes CDR1 MNHEY and CDR2 SVGAGI. The CDR3 loop reads CASSYAPNSYEQYF. CDR3 in DNA: TGTGCCAGCAGTTACGCCCCTAACTCCTACGAGCAGTACTTC.

In this sample, this clone turned up once. The J gene is TRBJ2-3, the V gene TRBV18; 9 bases align to TRBD2. The J segment lost 5 bases and the V segment lost 6 bases, leaving 12 bases of the junction unmatched. CDR1 and CDR2 (germline): KGHSH, LQKENI. The CDR3 loop spans 16 amino acids. As DNA, the CDR3 is TGTGCCAGCTCTCCCTTCGGCGGGGGGGCTGGAGATACGCAGTATTTT. Its protein is CASSPFGGGAGDTQYF.

This clone has only one observation. This chain links TRBV5-6 with TRBJ1-1, with 7 positions matching TRBD1. This CDR3 has 18 amino acids. Germline CDR1 reads SGHDT; CDR2 reads YYEEEE. V lost 0 bases and J lost 1; bases outside the gene matches: 12. This CDR3 is CASSLVGGRTRENTEAFF. The CDR3 region has the DNA TGTGCCAGCAGCTTGGTAGGGGGCCGTACAAGAGAGAACACTGAAGCTTTCTTT.

This clone was counted a single time. The chain carries TRBV29-1 and TRBJ1-2, with TRBD1 identical over 7 bases. J gave up 6 bases and V 0 bases, and 4 bases lay outside the gene matches. CDR1 is SQVTM and CDR2 is ANQGSEA in the germline V gene. The CDR3 extends over 13 amino acids. CDR3 coding DNA: TGCAGCGTTGAAGAGGGACAGCAAGATGGCTACACCTTC. This codes for CSVEEGQQDGYTF.

The chain carries TRBV5-1 and TRBJ2-3; 7 bases are shared with TRBD2. This CDR3 comprises 17 residues. V lost 4 bases and J lost 3; bases outside the gene matches: 14. Germline CDR1 SGHRS, CDR2 YFSETQ. CDR3 in amino acids: CASSPGTRAGVTDTQYF. The DNA of the CDR3 is TGCGCCAGCAGCCCGGGGACTCGGGCGGGGGTAACAGATACGCAGTATTTT. Drawing the rest from reference TRBV5-1 and TRBJ2-3, the complete variable domain is KAGVTQTPRYLIKTRGQQVTLSCSPISGHRSVSWYQQTPGQGLQFLFEYFSETQRNKGNFPGRFSGRQFSNSRSEMNVSTLELGDSALYLCASSPGTRAGVTDTQYFGPGTRLTVL.

V and J are TRBV4-3 and TRBJ2-3; D possibly corresponds to TRBD2 (6 bases). CDR3 length equals 17 residues. CDR1 LGHNA and CDR2 YSLEER come from the germline V gene. V dropped 1 base and J dropped 6 bases, with 20 bases sitting between them. In nucleotides, the CDR3 is TGCGCCAGCAGCCAAGGGTTGGAGGGCCACCCCCAGGATACGCAGTATTTT. Translation gives CASSQGLEGHPQDTQYF.

This chain uses TRBV28 with TRBJ2-2; 11 bases fit TRBD1. Germline CDR1 and CDR2: MDHEN and SYDVKM. The CDR3 runs to 15 residues. J gave up 6 bases and V 8 bases, and 8 bases lay outside the gene matches. CDR3 region: CASGDGQGAAGELFF. The CDR3 coding sequence is TGTGCCAGCGGGGATGGACAGGGGGCAGCCGGGGAGCTGTTTTTT.

This chain connects TRBV2 to TRBJ2-3; TRBD2 aligns across 12 bases. V lost 6 bases to trimming and J lost 7 bases; unmatched junction nucleotides: 11. CDR1 SNHLY and CDR2 FYNNEI come from the germline V gene. CDR3 length: 16 amino acids. The CDR3 is CASSWTSGVPMNTQYF. The CDR3 coding sequence is TGTGCCAGCAGCTGGACTAGCGGGGTCCCCATGAATACGCAGTATTTT.

The chain is built from TRBV6-4 and TRBJ1-3; D gene unclear. The CDR3 extends over 15 amino acids. Trimming took off 9 bases at V and 1 base at J, with 16 bases between the two ends. Germline-derived CDR1 and CDR2 are MRHNA and SNTAGT. CDR3: CARPGSPVSGNTIYF. The CDR3 bases are TGTGCCAGACCAGGATCGCCAGTATCTGGAAACACCATATATTTT.

The J gene is TRBJ2-3, the V gene TRBV9; D gene uncertain. Trimming removed 4 bases from V and 3 bases from J, with 3 bases in between. Germline CDR1 and CDR2: SGDLS and YYNGEE. The CDR3 is made up of 11 amino acids. The CDR3 here is CASSHTDTQYF. In DNA, the CDR3 is TGTGCCAGCAGCCATACAGATACGCAGTATTTT.

The V gene is TRBV2, the J gene TRBJ2-3; 8 bases match TRBD2. J gave up 2 bases and V 4 bases, and 8 bases lay outside the gene matches. CDR3 length: 16 residues. Germline assignment: CDR1 SNHLY and CDR2 FYNNEI. The CDR3 coding sequence is TGTGCCAGCAGTGGGGTTGGACTAGCCCCCACAGATACGCAGTATTTT. Translation: CASSGVGLAPTDTQYF.

The chain links TRBV2 to TRBJ2-5; 7 bases are shared with TRBD2. Germline CDR1 is SNHLY and CDR2 is FYNNEI. The junction had 7 bases not matched to a gene; V was cut back by 6 bases and J by 0 bases. This CDR3 is built from 15 residues. DNA of the CDR3: TGTGCCAGCAGAGGCAGCGGGGAGGACCAAGAGACCCAGTACTTC. It translates to CASRGSGEDQETQYF.

The rearrangement joins TRBV11-2 to TRBJ1-1, with a tentative D call TRBD1 (6 bases). Germline V gene lookup returns CDR1 SGHAT and CDR2 FQNNGV. CDR3 length: 13 residues. Trimming removed 3 bases from V and 5 bases from J, with 10 bases in between. CDR3 residues: CASSLERGTEAFF. The CDR3 bases are TGTGCCAGCAGCTTGGAAAGGGGGACTGAAGCTTTCTTT.

The chain joins TRBV9 to TRBJ2-7; 8 nucleotides line up with TRBD2. The V segment lost 1 base and the J segment 3 bases; nucleotides outside the gene matches: 0. Germline V gives CDR1 SGDLS, CDR2 YYNGEE. This CDR3 comprises 13 residues. CDR3 sequence (DNA): TGTGCCAGCAGCGTACGGGGGGGCTACGAGCAGTACTTC. Protein sequence: CASSVRGGYEQYF.

The chain recombines TRBV29-1 with TRBJ2-1; 12 nucleotides agree with TRBD1. Germline V lookup: CDR1 SQVTM, CDR2 ANQGSEA. J was trimmed by 9 bases and V by 7 bases; bases with no gene match: 7. The CDR3 runs to 13 residues. Here the CDR3 DNA reads TGCAGCGGATCCGGGACAGGGGGCAGTGAGCAGTTCTTC. It yields the protein CSGSGTGGSEQFF.

V gene TRBV4-2 combines with J gene TRBJ2-2; 7 bases fit TRBD2. The germline V gene encodes CDR1 LGHNA and CDR2 YNFKEQ. The CDR3 is 14 amino acids. The V segment lost 5 bases and the J segment 4 bases; nucleotides outside the gene matches: 4. Written as DNA, the CDR3 is TGTGCCAGCAGCAGCCCGGGGGGCACCGGGGAGCTGTTTTTT. Translating it yields CASSSPGGTGELFF.

V and J are TRBV27 and TRBJ2-1; 11 bases fit TRBD2. With V trimmed by 0 bases and J by 9 bases, 10 bases remained unmatched. The germline gives CDR1 MNHEY, CDR2 SMNVEV (reference sequence). The CDR3 has 17 amino acids. The CDR3 DNA is TGTGCCAGCAGTTTATCGGGGTTAGCGGGGGGGCGGCCTGAGCAGTTCTTC. Its protein is CASSLSGLAGGRPEQFF.

This chain joins TRBV19 and TRBJ2-4; D might be TRBD1 (6 bases). V was trimmed by 1 base and J by 3 bases, leaving 13 bases between them. Germline V gene lookup returns CDR1 LNHDA and CDR2 SQIVND (reference sequence). The CDR3 runs 16 residues. In DNA, the CDR3 is TGTGCCAGTAGTATAGGGGTACAGGGTGACAAAAACATTCAGTACTTC. This codes for CASSIGVQGDKNIQYF.